The clone carrying this TCR beta chain was observed a handful of times. The antigen is unknown. Every TCR beta cDNA library bore unique molecular identifiers. Using its own MiXCR run on the PCR reads, TCRdb lists one record per CDR3 protein. The sample has about 200,000 distinct CDR3 sequences; 25% to 35% are singletons. The data were taken from a study of post-analysis software for immune sequencing data. Across the whole study: As for disease course, relapsing-remitting, secondary progressive and progressive-relapsing multiple sclerosis were all included.

J lost 10 bases, V lost 0 bases, and 10 bases had no gene match. CDR1 is ENHRY, CDR2 SYGVKD, per germline. The CDR3 spans 16 residues. Study findings and constraints: In patients, about five TRBV segments were more frequent than in controls, with TRBV5-6, TRBV5-1 and TRBV20-1 among them. Multiple sclerosis patients showed significantly lower normalized Chao1 diversity than controls did. Co-batched samples clustered tightly together by F measure.

This rearrangement joins TRBV10-3 to TRBJ2-1; 9 nucleotides line up with TRBD2. The sequence derives from a girl younger than 18 with multiple sclerosis. Material: blood. For the CDR3, the DNA is TGTGCCATCAGTGAGTCGACCGGCGGGAGGGCCGGCGAGCAGTTCTTC. It translates to CAISESTGGRAGEQFF.